This T cell receptor beta chain was captured by sequencing in a study of cytomegalovirus exposure and HLA in healthy donors. This table comes from immunoSEQ multiplex PCR, and its TCRdb copy is limited to in-frame clones, with some not included. The sample carries roughly 120,000 clones, around 94% recorded once. The CDR3 loop spans 14 amino acids. The V end was cut by 5 bases, the J end by 4 bases, with 12 bases between. CDR1 and CDR2 from the germline V gene are SQVTM and ANQGSEA. The chain recombines TRBV29-1 with TRBJ2-6; no clear D gene. This TCR was sampled from a woman aged 18-35 years in good health and CMV-seronegative. The sample was PBMCs. CDR3 DNA sequence: TGCAGCGTTTCACATGTGTCAGGGGCCAACGTCCTGACTTTC. It specifies CSVSHVSGANVLTF. The full variable domain, its missing parts supplied by reference TRBV29-1 and TRBJ2-6, is SAVISQKPSRDICQRGTSLTIQCQVDSQVTMMFWYRQQPGQSLTLIATANQGSEATYESGFVIDKFPISRPNLTFSTLTVSNMSPEDSSIYLCSVSHVSGANVLTFGAGSRLTVL.